This TCR beta chain stems from a study of vaccination and CD4 T cells after COVID-19. Worth noting for this clonotype: Its antigen remains unknown.

Sequenced with the Oncomine TCR Beta short-read assay was DNA taken from cultured CD4+ T cells. In this case, cultured CD4+ T cells provided the extracted genomic DNA. A single record per CDR3 protein comes from TCRdb applying MiXCR to the PCR reads. The repertoire has roughly 20,000 distinct CDR3 sequences, about 40% of them found once; the top ten carry about 27%. CDR1 is ENHRY, CDR2 SYGVKD, per germline. The CDR3 sequence is 16 residues long. V shed 5 bases and J 4 bases; nucleotides not matched to a gene: 5. Specified treatment: approximately nine-day PBMC culture with coronavirus spike peptide pools or control peptides (ViraFEST assay). In the ViraFEST assay, peptide-pool expansion preceded TCR sequencing of expanded clonotypes. Culture of two million PBMCs per well took place with 8.5 to 10 IU/ml IL-2 and 9 to 10 ug/ml peptide pools.

The starting material was CD4+ T cells from blood, cultured in vitro, obtained before SARS-CoV-2 vaccination. The clonotype was recovered from a human donor who received a COVID-19 vaccine. The chain recombines TRBV10-3 with TRBJ2-1; TRBD2 matches 13 bases. CDR3 protein: CAISSPGLAGYNEQFF. CDR3 sequence (DNA): TGTGCCATCAGTTCCCCGGGACTAGCGGGGTACAATGAGCAGTTCTTC.